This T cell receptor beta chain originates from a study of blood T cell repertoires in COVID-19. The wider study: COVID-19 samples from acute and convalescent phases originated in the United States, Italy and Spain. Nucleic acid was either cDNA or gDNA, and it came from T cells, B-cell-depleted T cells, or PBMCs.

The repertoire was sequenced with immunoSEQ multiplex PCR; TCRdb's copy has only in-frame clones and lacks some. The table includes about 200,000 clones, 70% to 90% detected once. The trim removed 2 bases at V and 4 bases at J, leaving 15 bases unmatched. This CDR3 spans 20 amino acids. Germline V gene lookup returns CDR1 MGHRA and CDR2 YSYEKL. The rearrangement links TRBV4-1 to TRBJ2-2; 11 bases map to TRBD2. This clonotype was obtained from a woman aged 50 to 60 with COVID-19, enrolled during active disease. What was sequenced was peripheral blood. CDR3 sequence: CASSQSASGGSHLLTGELFF. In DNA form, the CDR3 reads TGCGCCAGCAGCCAAAGTGCTAGCGGGGGGTCCCATCTTCTCACCGGGGAGCTGTTTTTT.